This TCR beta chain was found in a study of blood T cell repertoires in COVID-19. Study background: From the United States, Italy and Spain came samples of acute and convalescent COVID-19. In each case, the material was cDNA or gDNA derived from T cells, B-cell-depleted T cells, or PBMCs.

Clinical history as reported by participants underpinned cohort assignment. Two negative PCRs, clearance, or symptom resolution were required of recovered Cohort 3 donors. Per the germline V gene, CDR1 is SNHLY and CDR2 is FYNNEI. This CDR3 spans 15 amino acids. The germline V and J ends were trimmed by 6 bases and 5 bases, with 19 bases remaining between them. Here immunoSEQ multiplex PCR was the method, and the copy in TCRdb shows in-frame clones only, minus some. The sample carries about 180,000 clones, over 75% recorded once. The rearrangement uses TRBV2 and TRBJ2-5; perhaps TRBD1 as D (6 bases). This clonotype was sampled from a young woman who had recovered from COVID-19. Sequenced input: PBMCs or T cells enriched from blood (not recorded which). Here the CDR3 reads CASSAGTKGVETQYF. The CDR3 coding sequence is TGTGCCAGCAGCGCCGGGACCAAGGGGGTGGAGACCCAGTACTTC.